The rows below give T cell receptor beta chains drawn from one sample of a study of blood T cell repertoires in COVID-19. Using immunoSEQ multiplex PCR, the repertoire was profiled, and TCRdb retains in-frame clones only, with some absent. The sample comprises more than 140,000 clones, 84% of which are singletons, and 7.2% rests with the top ten. The source material was peripheral blood. All receptors come from a woman between 50 and 59 years old in a cohort sampled during active or convalescent COVID-19. The conserved cysteine and the conserved F or W are not part of the CDR3 here. Only part of the rows carry a size: once, few, many, or a class if the clone is expanded.

NA,TRBJ1-5,13,TRBV23-1,ASSQSSRLNQPQH
NA,TRBJ1-1,12,TRBV7-8,ASSLRQEYTEAF
NA,TRBJ1-1,12,TRBV19,ASSIGDKNTEAF
NA,TRBJ1-1,15,TRBV5-1,ASTWGTGLLQNTEAF
NA,TRBJ1-1,11,TRBV7-2,ASGEPMNTEAF
NA,TRBJ1-1,14,TRBV28,ASSFLGADGGTEAF
NA,TRBJ2-3,15,TRBV15,ATSRGRLATSTDTQY
NA,TRBJ2-2,10,TRBV2,ASSGGTGELF
NA,TRBJ1-4,13,TRBV6-5,ASSPGQTTNEKLF
NA,TRBJ2-5,14,TRBV9,ASSVAASADQETQY
NA,TRBJ2-5,13,TRBV3-1/TRBV3-2,ASSPYTSGLETQY
NA,TRBJ1-1,13,TRBV7-3,ASSLTLGGNTEAF
NA,TRBJ1-1,11,TRBV7-2,ASSLAQGAGAF
few,TRBJ1-1,12,TRBV6-6,ASSNPGKNTEAF
few,TRBJ2-2,12,TRBV4-1,ASSRAANTGELF
once,TRBJ2-7,12,TRBV10-2,ASRHRERTHEQY
few,TRBJ1-6,13,TRBV27,ASSPRDRANSPLH